These 2 T cell receptor beta chains originate from one sample sequenced in a study of shared clonotypes between healthy human individuals. The repertoire was sequenced with immunoSEQ multiplex PCR; TCRdb's copy has only in-frame clones and lacks some. This sample has some 2.3 million clones, with approximately 93% found just once. The sample was naive CD4+ T cells from PBMCs. The subset is: CD45RA+ positively selected. Source of these receptors: a man aged 18-30 years in good health. Some clones in this sample may be carry-over from other donors' samples.

The chain combines TRBV7-2 with TRBJ1-1, with D hard to call. In germline, CDR1 is SGHTA, CDR2 FQGNSA. Trimming removed 2 bases from V and 0 bases from J, with 19 bases in between. The CDR3 is 18 amino acids. In DNA, the CDR3 is TGTGCCAGCAGCTTACGATGGCAGACAATAGCATTGAACACTGAAGCTTTCTTT. Amino acid sequence: CASSLRWQTIALNTEAFF.

The chain couples TRBV5-1 to TRBJ2-1; no clear D. Germline V lookup: CDR1 SGHRS, CDR2 YFSETQ. The CDR3 length is 17 residues. Trimming cost V 1 base and J 7 bases, with 21 bases left between them. CDR3 loop: CASSLIQQPPIENEQFF. The CDR3 DNA reads TGCGCCAGCAGCTTGATTCAGCAACCACCTATCGAGAATGAGCAGTTCTTC.